The 27 T cell receptor beta chains in this list originate from one sample, sequenced in a study of OX40 agonist ivuxolimab in advanced cancers. Sequencing used immunoSEQ multiplex PCR; TCRdb keeps in-frame clones, though not all of them. The table lists tens of thousands of clones, approximately 82% of them singletons. Sequencing used CD4+ or CD8+ T cells sorted from blood, obtained in a trial of the OX40 agonist ivuxolimab. The receptors stem from an adult with an advanced solid tumor such as melanoma, head and neck, liver or kidney cancer.

This clone has a single count. This rearrangement joins TRBV9 to TRBJ2-3; 7 positions match TRBD2. CDR3 size: 16 residues. Losses at the gene ends were 4 bases for V and 1 base for J; bases not matched to a gene: 9. From germline, CDR1 is SGDLS and CDR2 YYNGEE. The CDR3 region has the DNA TGTGCCAGCAGCCCATGGGGGGGGAGGGGCACAGATACGCAGTATTTT. It encodes CASSPWGGRGTDTQYF.

The V call is TRBV9, the J call TRBJ2-5, with 9 bases fitting TRBD2. With V trimmed by 0 bases and J by 4 bases, 4 bases remained unmatched. The CDR3 loop spans 15 amino acids. Germline CDR1 and CDR2: SGDLS and YYNGEE. The CDR3 sequence is CASSVGGSGGETQYF. The DNA of the CDR3 is TGTGCCAGCAGCGTAGGGGGTAGCGGGGGAGAGACCCAGTACTTC.

V and J are TRBV7-3 and TRBJ2-6; D gene uncertain. The CDR3 consists of 14 residues. Trimming cost V 3 bases and J 4 bases, with 7 bases left between them. Germline V gene lookup returns CDR1 SGHTA and CDR2 FQGTGA. CDR3 DNA sequence: TGTGCCAGCAGCTTTGGGTACGGGGCCAACGTCCTGACTTTC. The encoded protein is CASSFGYGANVLTF. Based on the CDR3 plus reference TRBV7-3 and TRBJ2-6, the full variable domain is GAGVSQTPSNKVTEKGKYVELRCDPISGHTALYWYRQSLGQGPEFLIYFQGTGAADDSGLPNDRFFAVRPEGSVSTLKIQRTERGDSAVYLCASSFGYGANVLTFGAGSRLTVL.

The chain employs TRBV2 and TRBJ1-1; no clear D gene. Trimming took off 4 bases at V and 11 bases at J, with 17 bases between the two ends. The germline V gene encodes CDR1 SNHLY and CDR2 FYNNEI. The CDR3 has 13 amino acids. The chain's CDR3 is CASSVGPELGAFF. DNA of the CDR3: TGTGCCAGCAGTGTTGGGCCAGAACTAGGGGCTTTCTTT.

The chain joins TRBV25-1 to TRBJ2-3; D not certain. CDR1 is MGHDK, CDR2 SYGVNS, per germline. Trimming removed 10 bases from V and 9 bases from J, with 20 bases in between. This CDR3 region has 13 residues. CDR3 sequence: CATTDPGFETQYF. The CDR3 DNA follows: TGTGCCACTACAGATCCGGGCTTCGAAACGCAGTATTTT.

The J gene is TRBJ2-5, the V gene TRBV21-1; whether TRBD2, the table's D call, matches the DNA was not checked. TRBV21-1 is a pseudogene locus. This CDR3 comprises 14 residues. The CDR3 bases are TGTGCCAGCAGCCGCCGGACTGAACAAGAGACCCAGTACTTC. Residues: CASSRRTEQETQYF.

V usage is TRBV27 and J usage is TRBJ2-3; TRBD2 agrees at 12 bases. Germline V gene lookup returns CDR1 MNHEY and CDR2 SMNVEV (reference sequence). V lost 5 bases, J lost 2 bases, and 8 bases stayed unmatched. The CDR3 is 17 residues long. CDR3 nucleotides: TGTGCCAGCAGTCGACCCGGACTAGCGGGGTACACAGATACGCAGTATTTT. Its protein is CASSRPGLAGYTDTQYF.

The chain combines TRBV19 with TRBJ2-7; perhaps TRBD2 as D (5 bases). Trimming stripped 5 bases from V and 4 bases from J, with 27 bases between. This CDR3 contains 18 residues. Germline V lookup: CDR1 LNHDA, CDR2 SQIVND (reference sequence). In DNA, the CDR3 is TGTGCCAGTAGTTCGACCTCGCTCATCCGGGATCAGAGGTACGAGCAGTACTTC. Its translation: CASSSTSLIRDQRYEQYF.

This rearrangement joins TRBV4-3 to TRBJ2-3, with 11 bases fitting TRBD2. The V and J ends lost 0 bases and 7 bases, in that order; junction bases with no gene match: 6. This CDR3 is built from 16 residues. Per the germline V gene, CDR1 is LGHNA and CDR2 is YSLEER. DNA for the CDR3: TGCGCCAGCAGCCAAGAAAGACTAGCGGGGCGTAATACGCAGTATTTT. This translates into CASSQERLAGRNTQYF.

V and J are TRBV7-2 and TRBJ1-5; D unresolved. CDR1 is SGHTA, CDR2 FQGNSA, per germline. Trimming removed 0 bases from V and 4 bases from J, with 7 bases in between. This CDR3 contains 14 residues. CDR3 nucleotide sequence: TGTGCCAGCAGCTTAGCCCCCACGAATCAGCCCCAGCATTTT. Residues: CASSLAPTNQPQHF.

The CDR3 loop reads CASSSYRDPTNEKLFF. The CDR3 DNA follows: TGTGCCAGCAGCTCATACAGGGATCCAACTAATGAAAAACTGTTTTTT. The J gene is TRBJ1-4, the V gene TRBV11-2, with a weak D call TRBD1 (6 bases). This CDR3 region has 16 residues. V was pared by 4 bases and J by 0 bases, with 12 bases between. CDR1 and CDR2 from the germline V gene are SGHAT and FQNNGV.

V is TRBV10-2 and J is TRBJ1-1, with D tentatively TRBD1 (5 bases). Germline V gene lookup returns CDR1 WSHSY and CDR2 SAAADI. This CDR3 is built from 14 residues. V dropped 6 bases and J dropped 0 bases, with 11 bases sitting between them. The CDR3 region is CASRRGPMNTEAFF. Here the CDR3 DNA reads TGCGCCAGCAGGCGGGGCCCCATGAACACTGAAGCTTTCTTT.

There are a few counts of this clone. The J gene is TRBJ2-3, the V gene TRBV5-1; D remains unclear. The germline gives CDR1 SGHRS, CDR2 YFSETQ. Trimming shortened V by 3 bases and J by 4 bases, and 15 bases separated the two germline ends. The CDR3 is 15 amino acids. CDR3 nucleotide sequence: TGCGCCAGCAGCTCGGAGAGACTCACGGCAGATACGCAGTATTTT. Encoded protein: CASSSERLTADTQYF.

The gene calls are TRBV19 and TRBJ2-7, with 12 bases fitting TRBD1. Germline loops: CDR1 LNHDA, CDR2 SQIVND (reference sequence). V was pared by 5 bases and J by 10 bases, with 9 bases of the junction left unmatched. The CDR3 has 14 residues. CDR3 coding DNA: TGTGCCAGTAGTTTAGGGACAGGGGGCTCCTCCCAGTACTTC. Translating it yields CASSLGTGGSSQYF.

The V and J genes are TRBV19 and TRBJ2-6; the D is unclear. Per the germline V gene, CDR1 is LNHDA and CDR2 is SQIVND (reference sequence). This CDR3 comprises 17 residues. V was shortened by 7 bases and J by 0 bases, with 16 bases between the two germline ends. The CDR3 region has the DNA TGTGCCAGTACCTCCCAGGCCGGGTTCTCTGGGGCCAACGTCCTGACTTTC. Its translation: CASTSQAGFSGANVLTF. Filled out from reference TRBV19 and TRBJ2-6, the complete variable domain reads DGGITQSPKYLFRKEGQNVTLSCEQNLNHDAMYWYRQDPGQGLRLIYYSQIVNDFQKGDIAEGYSVSREKKESFPLTVTSAQKNPTAFYLCASTSQAGFSGANVLTFGAGSRLTVL.

This rearrangement joins TRBV23-1 to TRBJ1-6; TRBD1 is a possible D gene (5 bases). TRBV23-1 is reported as an ORF; its role is uncertain. The CDR3 runs 15 residues. CDR3 in amino acids: CGRGETSSYNSPLHF. The CDR3 DNA is TGCGGCCGGGGGGAGACCAGCTCCTATAATTCACCCCTCCACTTT.

This sequence joins TRBV6-6 and TRBJ1-1; the D is unclear. From germline, CDR1 is MNHNY and CDR2 SVGAGI (reference sequence). V was pared by 6 bases and J by 0 bases, with 14 bases between. This CDR3 has 15 amino acids. The CDR3 here is CASSPPGPLNTEAFF. CDR3 bases: TGTGCCAGCAGCCCCCCCGGGCCTTTGAACACTGAAGCTTTCTTT.

Comments on this clone: Other nucleotide sequences from this sample produce the same CDR3. The V gene is TRBV7-2, the J gene TRBJ2-5; tentative D call: TRBD2 (5 bases). Germline V gives CDR1 SGHTA, CDR2 FQGNSA. The CDR3 contains 13 residues. With 3 bases removed from V and 2 bases from J, the gap between germline ends came to 7 bases. The CDR3 is CASSLERQETQYF. The DNA of the CDR3 is TGTGCCAGCAGCTTGGAGCGGCAAGAGACCCAGTACTTC.

The V gene is TRBV6-5, the J gene TRBJ2-5, with TRBD2 matching 7 bases. Germline CDR1 is MNHEY and CDR2 is SVGAGI. The CDR3 runs to 14 residues. The V gene end was trimmed by 2 bases and the J gene end by 5 bases; junction bases not matched to a gene: 5. Here the CDR3 DNA reads TGTGCCAGCAGTTACCGACTAGCTGGCGAGACCCAGTACTTC. As protein: CASSYRLAGETQYF.

The rearrangement links TRBV30 to TRBJ1-2, with D possibly being TRBD1 (6 bases). Germline V gene data show CDR1 as GTSNPN and CDR2 as SVGIG (reference sequence). This CDR3 contains 13 residues. V lost 5 bases and J lost 7, with 17 bases in between. The chain's CDR3 is CAWEGGVIGGYTF. Written as DNA, the CDR3 is TGTGCCTGGGAAGGGGGGGTTATAGGTGGCTACACCTTC.

The chain couples TRBV19 to TRBJ2-3, with D unresolved. Germline values: CDR1 LNHDA, CDR2 SQIVND (reference sequence). The CDR3 has 14 amino acids. V was cut by 3 bases and J by 1 base, with 8 bases left in between. The CDR3 bases are TGTGCCAGTAGTATTATGATCCGCACAGATACGCAGTATTTT. Its protein product is CASSIMIRTDTQYF.

The chain combines TRBV7-2 with TRBJ1-2, with TRBD1 matching over 9 bases. This CDR3 comprises 16 residues. Germline values: CDR1 SGHTA, CDR2 FQGNSA. Trimming at V came to 1 base and at J to 8 bases, leaving 11 bases not matched to a gene. In nucleotides, the CDR3 is TGTGCCAGCAGCTTAGATGTAACAGGGGGCTTCGGGGGCTACACCTTC. As protein: CASSLDVTGGFGGYTF. Together with reference TRBV7-2 and TRBJ1-2, the CDR3 gives the full variable domain: GAGVSQSPSNKVTEKGKDVELRCDPISGHTALYWYRQSLGQGLEFLIYFQGNSAPDKSGLPSDRFSAERTGGSVSTLTIQRTQQEDSAVYLCASSLDVTGGFGGYTFGSGTRLTVV.

The V gene is TRBV5-1, the J gene TRBJ2-7, with TRBD2 identical over 10 bases. The CDR3 sequence is 15 residues long. Germline V gene lookup returns CDR1 SGHRS and CDR2 YFSETQ. Trimming cost V 1 base and J 3 bases; bases outside gene matches: 4. The CDR3 nucleotides read TGCGCCAGCAGCTTGCTAGCGGGGGCCCTCTACGAGCAGTACTTC. Translated: CASSLLAGALYEQYF.

The chain couples TRBV9 to TRBJ1-5; possibly TRBD1 for D (5 bases). CDR3 size: 15 residues. The V end was cut by 3 bases, the J end by 4 bases, with 14 bases between. The germline V gene encodes CDR1 SGDLS and CDR2 YYNGEE. The CDR3 region is CASSARGGGNQPQHF. CDR3 nucleotides: TGTGCCAGCAGCGCCCGCGGGGGTGGGAATCAGCCCCAGCATTTT.

The table lists this clone with a few counts. The chain couples TRBV7-9 to TRBJ1-1; no definite D call. CDR1 SEHNR and CDR2 FQNEAQ come from the germline V gene (reference sequence). This CDR3 is 12 amino acids long. V gave up 3 bases and J gave up 8 bases, with 10 bases separating them. The CDR3 region has the DNA TGTGCCAGCAGCTTGGTGGGGAGGGAAGCTTTCTTT. This encodes CASSLVGREAFF.

CDR3 residues: CASSLYSDDTIYF. CDR3 DNA sequence: TGTGCCAGCAGCTTATATTCGGACGACACCATATATTTT. The gene calls are TRBV11-1 and TRBJ1-3; D unresolved. The germline gives CDR1 SGHAT, CDR2 FQDESV (reference sequence). This CDR3 is built from 13 residues. Trimming removed 2 bases at V and 8 bases at J, with 10 bases between.

The chain's CDR3 is CASSAGGLADTQYF. The CDR3 DNA reads as TGTGCCAGCAGCGCCGGGGGATTAGCAGATACGCAGTATTTT. The chain recombines TRBV6-4 with TRBJ2-3; TRBD2 is a possible D gene (6 bases). The CDR3 contains 14 residues. Germline V gene lookup returns CDR1 MRHNA and CDR2 SNTAGT. V was pared by 6 bases and J by 4 bases, with 14 bases between.